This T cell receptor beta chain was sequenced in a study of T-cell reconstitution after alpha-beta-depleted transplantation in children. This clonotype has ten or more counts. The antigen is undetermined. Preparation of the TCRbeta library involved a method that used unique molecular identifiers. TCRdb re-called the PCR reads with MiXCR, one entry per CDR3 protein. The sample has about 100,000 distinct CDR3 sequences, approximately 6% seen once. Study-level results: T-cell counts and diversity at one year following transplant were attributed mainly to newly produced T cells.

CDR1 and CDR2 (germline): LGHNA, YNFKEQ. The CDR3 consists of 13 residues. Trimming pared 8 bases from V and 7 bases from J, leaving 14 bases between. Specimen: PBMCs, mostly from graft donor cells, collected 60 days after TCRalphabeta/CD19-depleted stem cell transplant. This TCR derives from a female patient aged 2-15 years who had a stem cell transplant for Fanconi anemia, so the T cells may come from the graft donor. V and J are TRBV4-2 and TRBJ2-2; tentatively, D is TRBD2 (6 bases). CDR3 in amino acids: CASARGMDGELFF. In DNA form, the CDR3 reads TGTGCCAGCGCCCGGGGGATGGACGGGGAGCTGTTTTTT.